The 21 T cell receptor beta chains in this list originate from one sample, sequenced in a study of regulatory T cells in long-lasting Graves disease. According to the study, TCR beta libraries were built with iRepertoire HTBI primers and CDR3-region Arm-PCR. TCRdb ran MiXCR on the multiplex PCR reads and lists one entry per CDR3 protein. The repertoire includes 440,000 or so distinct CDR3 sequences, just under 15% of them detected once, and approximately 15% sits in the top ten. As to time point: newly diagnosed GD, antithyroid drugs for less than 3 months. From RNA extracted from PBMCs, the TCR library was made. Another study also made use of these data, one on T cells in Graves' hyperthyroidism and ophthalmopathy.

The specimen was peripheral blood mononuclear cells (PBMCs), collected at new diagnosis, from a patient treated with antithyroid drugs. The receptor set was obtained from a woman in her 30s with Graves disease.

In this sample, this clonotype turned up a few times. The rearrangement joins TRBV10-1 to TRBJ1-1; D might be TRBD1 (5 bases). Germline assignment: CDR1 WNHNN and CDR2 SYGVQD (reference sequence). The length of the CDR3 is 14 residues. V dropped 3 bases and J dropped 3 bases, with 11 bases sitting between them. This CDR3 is CASSDGGSDTEAFF. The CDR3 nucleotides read TGCGCCAGCAGTGATGGGGGGTCGGACACTGAAGCTTTCTTT.

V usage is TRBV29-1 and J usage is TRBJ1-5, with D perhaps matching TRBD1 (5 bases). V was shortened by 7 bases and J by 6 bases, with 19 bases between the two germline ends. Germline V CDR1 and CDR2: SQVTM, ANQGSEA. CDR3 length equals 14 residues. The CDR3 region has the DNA TGCAGCGCCCTTTGGGGGGGGGACGGTCAGCCCCAGCATTTT. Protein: CSALWGGDGQPQHF.

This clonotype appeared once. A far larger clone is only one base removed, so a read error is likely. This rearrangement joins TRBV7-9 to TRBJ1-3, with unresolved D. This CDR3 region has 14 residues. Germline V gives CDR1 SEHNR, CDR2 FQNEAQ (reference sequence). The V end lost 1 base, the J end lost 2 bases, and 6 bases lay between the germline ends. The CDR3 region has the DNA TGTGCCAGCAGCTTAGGTGACCCTGGAAACACCATATATTTT. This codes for CASSLGDPGNTIYF.

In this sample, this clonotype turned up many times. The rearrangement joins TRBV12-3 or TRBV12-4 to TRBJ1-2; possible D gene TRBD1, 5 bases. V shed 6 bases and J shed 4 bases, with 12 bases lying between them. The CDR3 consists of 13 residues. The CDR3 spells CASSEDSLYGYTF. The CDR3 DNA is TGTGCCAGCAGCGAAGACAGCCTCTATGGCTACACCTTC.

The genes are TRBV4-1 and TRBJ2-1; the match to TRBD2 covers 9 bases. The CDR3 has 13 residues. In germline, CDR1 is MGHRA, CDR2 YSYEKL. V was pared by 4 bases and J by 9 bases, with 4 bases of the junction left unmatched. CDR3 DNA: TGCGCCAGCAGCCTAGCGGGAGAAGGTGAGCAGTTCTTC. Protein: CASSLAGEGEQFF.

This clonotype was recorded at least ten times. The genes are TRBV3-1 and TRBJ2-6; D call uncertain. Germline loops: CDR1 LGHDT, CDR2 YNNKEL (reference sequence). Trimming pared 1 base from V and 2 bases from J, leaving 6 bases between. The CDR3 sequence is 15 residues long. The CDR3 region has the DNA TGTGCCAGCAGCCAAGTGGGTGCTGGGGCCAACGTCCTGACTTTC. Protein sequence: CASSQVGAGANVLTF.

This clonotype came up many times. CDR3 loop: CSANTGLAGGWQETQYF. The CDR3, as DNA: TGCAGTGCCAATACGGGACTAGCGGGAGGTTGGCAAGAGACCCAGTACTTC. The V call is TRBV20-1, the J call TRBJ2-5; 15 nucleotides agree with TRBD2. With 6 bases clipped from V and 2 bases from J, the junction kept 10 bases outside the gene matches. Germline CDR1 and CDR2: DFQATT and SNEGSKA (reference sequence). CDR3 size: 17 residues.

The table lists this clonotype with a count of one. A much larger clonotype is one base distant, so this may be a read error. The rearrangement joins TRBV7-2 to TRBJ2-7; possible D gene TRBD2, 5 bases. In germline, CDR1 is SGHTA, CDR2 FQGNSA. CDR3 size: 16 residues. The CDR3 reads CDSSLGGSDFGYEQYF. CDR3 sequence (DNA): TGTGACAGCAGCTTAGGTGGGTCGGACTTTGGCTACGAGCAGTACTTC.

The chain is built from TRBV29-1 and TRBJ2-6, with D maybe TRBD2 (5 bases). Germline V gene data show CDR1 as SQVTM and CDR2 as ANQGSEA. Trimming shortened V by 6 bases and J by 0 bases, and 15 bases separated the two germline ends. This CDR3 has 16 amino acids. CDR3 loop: CSVRGSAFSGANVLTF. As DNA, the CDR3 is TGCAGCGTCCGCGGGTCCGCGTTCTCTGGGGCCAACGTCCTGACTTTC. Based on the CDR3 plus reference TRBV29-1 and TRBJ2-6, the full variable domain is SAVISQKPSRDICQRGTSLTIQCQVDSQVTMMFWYRQQPGQSLTLIATANQGSEATYESGFVIDKFPISRPNLTFSTLTVSNMSPEDSSIYLCSVRGSAFSGANVLTFGAGSRLTVL.

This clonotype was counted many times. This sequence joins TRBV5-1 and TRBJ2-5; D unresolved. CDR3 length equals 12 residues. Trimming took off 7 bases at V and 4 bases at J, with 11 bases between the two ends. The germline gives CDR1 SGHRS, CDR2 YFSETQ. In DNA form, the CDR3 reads TGCGCCAGCTCGATGGGCCCAGAGACCCAGTACTTC. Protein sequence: CASSMGPETQYF.

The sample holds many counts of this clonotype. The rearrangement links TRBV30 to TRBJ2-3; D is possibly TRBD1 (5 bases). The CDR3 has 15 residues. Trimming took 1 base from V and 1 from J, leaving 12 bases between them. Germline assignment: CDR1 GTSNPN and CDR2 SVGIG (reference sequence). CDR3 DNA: TGTGCCTGGAGTGAGGGGCGCACGGGCACAGATACGCAGTATTTT. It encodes CAWSEGRTGTDTQYF.

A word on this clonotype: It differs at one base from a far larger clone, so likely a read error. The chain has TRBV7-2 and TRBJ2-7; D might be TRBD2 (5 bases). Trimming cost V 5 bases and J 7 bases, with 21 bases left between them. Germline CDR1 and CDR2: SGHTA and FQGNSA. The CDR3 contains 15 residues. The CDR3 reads CASSQRRLSFNEQYF. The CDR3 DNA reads TGTGCCAGCAGCCAACGCAGACTATCCTTCAATGAGCAGTACTTC.

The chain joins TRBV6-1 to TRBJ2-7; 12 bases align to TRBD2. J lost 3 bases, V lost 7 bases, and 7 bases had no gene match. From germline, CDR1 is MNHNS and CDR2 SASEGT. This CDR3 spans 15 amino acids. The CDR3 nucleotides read TGTGCCAGCACCTCTAGCGGGAGGGTTGGCTACGAGCAGTACTTC. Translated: CASTSSGRVGYEQYF.

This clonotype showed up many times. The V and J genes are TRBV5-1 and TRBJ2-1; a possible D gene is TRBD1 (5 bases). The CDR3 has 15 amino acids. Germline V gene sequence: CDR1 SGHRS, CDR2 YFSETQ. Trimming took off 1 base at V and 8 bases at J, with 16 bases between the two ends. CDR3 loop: CASSLNRPRGDEQFF. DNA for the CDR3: TGCGCCAGCAGCTTGAACAGGCCCCGAGGAGATGAGCAGTTCTTC.

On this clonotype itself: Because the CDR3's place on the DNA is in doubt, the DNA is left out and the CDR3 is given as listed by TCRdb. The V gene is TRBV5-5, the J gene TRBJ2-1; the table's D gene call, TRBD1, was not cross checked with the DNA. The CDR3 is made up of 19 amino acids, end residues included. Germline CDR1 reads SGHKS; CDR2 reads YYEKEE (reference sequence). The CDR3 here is CASSYDGMRYFGPGNEQFF.

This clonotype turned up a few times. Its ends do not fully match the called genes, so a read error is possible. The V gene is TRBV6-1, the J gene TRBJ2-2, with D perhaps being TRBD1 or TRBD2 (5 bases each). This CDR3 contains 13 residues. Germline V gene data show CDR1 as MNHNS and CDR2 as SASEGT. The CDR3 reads CASLGGGAGELFF. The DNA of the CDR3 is TGTGCCTCACTCGGTGGGGGTGCCGGGGAGCTGTTTTTC.

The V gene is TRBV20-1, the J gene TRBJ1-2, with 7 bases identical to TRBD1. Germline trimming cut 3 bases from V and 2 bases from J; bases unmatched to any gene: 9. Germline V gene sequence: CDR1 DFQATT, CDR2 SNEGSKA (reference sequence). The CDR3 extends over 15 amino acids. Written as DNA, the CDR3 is TGCAGTGCTAGGGCCCCGGGACAGTTAAACTATGGCTACACCTTC. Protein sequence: CSARAPGQLNYGYTF.

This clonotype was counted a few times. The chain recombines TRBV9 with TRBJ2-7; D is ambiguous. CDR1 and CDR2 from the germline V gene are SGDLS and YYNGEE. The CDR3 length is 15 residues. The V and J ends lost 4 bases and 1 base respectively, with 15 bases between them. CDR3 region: CASSPGYEVSYEQYF. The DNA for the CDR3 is TGTGCCAGCAGCCCTGGGTATGAGGTTTCCTACGAGCAGTACTTC.

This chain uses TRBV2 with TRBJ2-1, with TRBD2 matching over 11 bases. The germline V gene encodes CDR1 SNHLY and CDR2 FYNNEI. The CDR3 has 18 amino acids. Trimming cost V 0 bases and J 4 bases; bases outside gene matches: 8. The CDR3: CASSEAELAGDGYNEQFF. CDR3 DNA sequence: TGTGCCAGCAGTGAAGCGGAACTAGCGGGAGACGGATACAATGAGCAGTTCTTC.

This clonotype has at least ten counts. The CDR3 DNA reads as TGTGCCAGCAGCCCACTAGCGGAGCTCACAGATACGCAGTATTTT. Residues: CASSPLAELTDTQYF. This sequence joins TRBV7-9 and TRBJ2-3; 8 positions agree with TRBD2. Losses at the gene ends were 5 bases for V and 2 bases for J; bases not matched to a gene: 6. The CDR3 runs 15 residues. CDR1 and CDR2 (germline): SEHNR, FQNEAQ (reference sequence).

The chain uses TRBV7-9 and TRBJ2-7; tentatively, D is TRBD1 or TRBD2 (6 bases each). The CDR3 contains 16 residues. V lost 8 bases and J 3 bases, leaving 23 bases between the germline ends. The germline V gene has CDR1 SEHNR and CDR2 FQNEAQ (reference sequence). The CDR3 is CASGATGTGTLYEQYF. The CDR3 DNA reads TGTGCCAGCGGCGCGACGGGTACAGGGACTCTCTACGAGCAGTACTTC.